Described below is a single TCR beta chain sequence and its context. This sample was included in a study of shared clonotypes between healthy human individuals. Profiled with immunoSEQ multiplex PCR; TCRdb holds only in-frame clones, not every one. The sample lists about 1 million clones, about 77% seen once, with around 1.5% in the top ten. V lost 2 bases and J 5 bases, leaving 15 bases between the germline ends. In germline, CDR1 is SGHTA, CDR2 FQGNSA. There are 16 residues in the CDR3. The specimen sequenced was memory CD4+ T cells sorted from blood. As for subset: CD45RA-negative fraction. The chain joins TRBV7-2 to TRBJ2-2; a possible D gene is TRBD2 (5 bases). This TCR derives from a man younger than 35 in good health. CDR3: CASSLRTLSGTGELFF. DNA for the CDR3: TGTGCCAGCAGCTTAAGGACTCTTTCGGGAACCGGGGAGCTGTTTTTT.